The present TCR beta chain was sequenced within a study of cytomegalovirus exposure and HLA in healthy donors. The repertoire was sequenced with immunoSEQ multiplex PCR; TCRdb's copy has only in-frame clones and lacks some. The table includes over 120,000 clones, about 94% detected once. This clone appeared once. What it binds is unknown. Germline loops: CDR1 ENHRY, CDR2 SYGVKD. This CDR3 is 15 amino acids long. V was pared by 8 bases and J by 3 bases, with 6 bases of the junction left unmatched. Findings and caveats of the study: A later analysis found first-cohort TCR clusters tended to co-occur in the 100 to 150 validation repertoires.

V usage is TRBV10-3 and J usage is TRBJ2-2; 10 nucleotides agree with TRBD2. The sequencing input was PBMCs. The clonotype originates from a young man in good health and CMV-seropositive. CDR3 DNA: TGTGCCATCCCTACCCTAGCGGGAGACACCGGGGAGCTGTTTTTT. This codes for CAIPTLAGDTGELFF.